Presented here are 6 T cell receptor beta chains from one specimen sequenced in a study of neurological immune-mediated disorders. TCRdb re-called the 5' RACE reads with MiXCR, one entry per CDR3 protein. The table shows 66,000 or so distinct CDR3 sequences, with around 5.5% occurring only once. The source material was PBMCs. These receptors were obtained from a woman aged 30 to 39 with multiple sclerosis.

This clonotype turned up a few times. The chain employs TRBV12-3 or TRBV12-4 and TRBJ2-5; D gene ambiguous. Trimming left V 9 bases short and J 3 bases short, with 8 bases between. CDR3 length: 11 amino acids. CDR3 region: CASSNKETQYF. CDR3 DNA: TGTGCCAGTAGCAATAAAGAGACCCAGTACTTC.

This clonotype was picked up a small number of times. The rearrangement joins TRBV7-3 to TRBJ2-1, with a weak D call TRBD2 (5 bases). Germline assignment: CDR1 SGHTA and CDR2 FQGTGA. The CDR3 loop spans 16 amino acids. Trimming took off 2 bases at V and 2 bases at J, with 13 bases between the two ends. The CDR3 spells CASSLSGGSTYNEQFF. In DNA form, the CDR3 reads TGTGCCAGCAGCTTATCGGGCGGGTCTACCTACAATGAGCAGTTCTTC.

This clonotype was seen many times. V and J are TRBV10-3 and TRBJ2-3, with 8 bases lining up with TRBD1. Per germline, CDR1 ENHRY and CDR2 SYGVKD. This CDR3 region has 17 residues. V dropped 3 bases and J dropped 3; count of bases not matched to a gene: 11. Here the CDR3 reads CAISDEHTGGGTDTQYF. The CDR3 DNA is TGTGCCATCAGTGACGAGCACACAGGGGGTGGGACAGATACGCAGTATTTT.

The CDR3 coding sequence is TGTGCCAGGGGATGGGGGGCATTCAATGAGCAGTTCTTC. It specifies CARGWGAFNEQFF. This chain joins TRBV2 and TRBJ2-1, with D perhaps being TRBD1 or TRBD2 (6 bases each). The V end was cut by 9 bases, the J end by 6 bases, with 15 bases between. CDR1 and CDR2 (germline): SNHLY, FYNNEI. This CDR3 is built from 13 residues.

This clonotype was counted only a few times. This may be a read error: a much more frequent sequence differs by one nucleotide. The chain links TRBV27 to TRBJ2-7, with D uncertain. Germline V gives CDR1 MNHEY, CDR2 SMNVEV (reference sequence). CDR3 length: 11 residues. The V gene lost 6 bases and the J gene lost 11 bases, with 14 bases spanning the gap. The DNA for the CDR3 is TGTGCCAGCAGATCGACATCCAGAGAGTACTTC. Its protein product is CASRSTSREYF.

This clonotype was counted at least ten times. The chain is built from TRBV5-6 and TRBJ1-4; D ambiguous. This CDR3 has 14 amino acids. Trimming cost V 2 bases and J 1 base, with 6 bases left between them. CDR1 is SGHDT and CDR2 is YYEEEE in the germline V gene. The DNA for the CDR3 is TGTGCCAGCAGCTTAACCGGAACTAATGAAAAACTGTTTTTT. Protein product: CASSLTGTNEKLFF.